The 18 T cell receptor beta chains in this list originate from one sample, sequenced in a study of shared clonotypes between healthy human individuals. The data were produced by immunoSEQ multiplex PCR, yet TCRdb's version contains in-frame clones alone and is incomplete. The repertoire holds some 79,000 clones, with around 57% as singletons. The sample comprised memory CD8+ T cells sorted from blood. Noted subset: CD45RO+ cells pooled with CCR7-negative TemRA cells. These receptors were collected from a man aged 25-45 years in good health.

V usage is TRBV19 and J usage is TRBJ2-7, with D perhaps given as TRBD1 or TRBD2 (5 bases each). V gave up 6 bases and J gave up 2 bases, with 11 bases separating them. This CDR3 has 13 amino acids. The germline CDR1 and CDR2 sequences are LNHDA and SQIVND (reference sequence). CDR3 loop: CASSSGTPYEQYF. The CDR3 region has the DNA TGTGCCAGTAGCTCCGGGACCCCCTACGAGCAGTACTTC.

This clone has a handful of counts. The V gene is TRBV27, the J gene TRBJ2-7; D unresolved. There are 13 residues in the CDR3. V shed 3 bases and J shed 6 bases, with 12 bases lying between them. The germline V gene has CDR1 MNHEY and CDR2 SMNVEV (reference sequence). CDR3: CASSFARPSEQYF. The CDR3 DNA reads TGTGCCAGCAGTTTTGCGAGACCCTCCGAGCAGTACTTC.

V is TRBV7-2 and J is TRBJ1-2; D ambiguous. With 1 base removed from V and 1 base from J, the gap between germline ends came to 13 bases. The CDR3 totals 16 residues. CDR1 SGHTA and CDR2 FQGNSA come from the germline V gene. The CDR3 reads CASSLVPLGINYGYTF. The DNA for the CDR3 is TGTGCCAGCAGCTTAGTCCCTCTCGGGATTAACTATGGCTACACCTTC.

This chain joins TRBV11-1 and TRBJ2-7, with D perhaps matching TRBD2 (5 bases). Germline V gene lookup returns CDR1 SGHAT and CDR2 FQDESV (reference sequence). There are 17 residues in the CDR3. The ends were cut back, 5 bases at V and 0 bases at J, with 20 bases in the middle. As DNA, the CDR3 is TGTGCCAGCAGCCTGATGAGTCACTCGGACTTCTCCTACGAGCAGTACTTC. This codes for CASSLMSHSDFSYEQYF. Full variable domain (rest looked up from reference TRBV11-1 and TRBJ2-7): EAEVAQSPRYKITEKSQAVAFWCDPISGHATLYWYRQILGQGPELLVQFQDESVVDDSQLPKDRFSAERLKGVDSTLKIQPAELGDSAMYLCASSLMSHSDFSYEQYFGPGTRLTVT.

The gene calls are TRBV30 and TRBJ2-7; a weak D match, TRBD1 (6 bases). CDR3 length equals 14 residues. Trimming stripped 2 bases from V and 2 bases from J, with 13 bases between. The germline V gene has CDR1 GTSNPN and CDR2 SVGIG (reference sequence). CDR3 protein: CAWSPDSRAYEQYF. CDR3 sequence (DNA): TGTGCCTGGAGTCCGGACAGTAGGGCCTACGAGCAGTACTTC.

V and J are TRBV15 and TRBJ2-1, with 7 nucleotides matching TRBD1. V trimming: 3 bases; J trimming: 3 bases; junction bases outside the gene matches: 8. Looked up from germline, CDR1 is LNHNV and CDR2 is YYDKDF (reference sequence). The CDR3 contains 16 residues. The CDR3, as DNA: TGTGCCACCAGCAGCCCCCGGGACAGCTTCTACAATGAGCAGTTCTTC. Amino acids: CATSSPRDSFYNEQFF.

This clone was observed once. This chain links TRBV28 with TRBJ2-7, with 12 bases lining up with TRBD2. The V gene end was trimmed by 4 bases and the J gene end by 12 bases; junction bases not matched to a gene: 16. The germline CDR1 and CDR2 sequences are MDHEN and SYDVKM. CDR3 length: 16 residues. The DNA of the CDR3 is TGTGCCAGCAGTTCCCCCCTTTCCCTAGCGGGAGGGAAGACGTACTTC. Protein product: CASSSPLSLAGGKTYF.

This clone turned up a few times. Only one base separates this from a far larger clonotype, so it likely reflects a read error. Within the sample, other DNA sequences also encode this same CDR3. This chain joins TRBV7-8 and TRBJ2-1, with D unresolved. Trimming removed 1 base from V and 0 bases from J, with 7 bases in between. Germline V CDR1 and CDR2: SGHVS, FQNEAQ. This CDR3 is built from 15 residues. The CDR3 protein is CASSLGPSSYNEQFF. The CDR3 DNA is TGTGCCAGCAGCTTAGGACCGAGCTCCTACAATGAGCAGTTCTTC.

The chain links TRBV5-1 to TRBJ2-3, with D possibly being TRBD1 (6 bases). Per germline, CDR1 SGHRS and CDR2 YFSETQ. The CDR3 contains 16 residues. Trimming stripped 4 bases from V and 1 base from J, with 16 bases between. The CDR3 sequence: CASSHGKGDRTDTQYF. For the CDR3, the DNA is TGCGCCAGCAGCCATGGAAAGGGGGACCGCACAGATACGCAGTATTTT. The full variable domain, rest sourced from reference TRBV5-1 and TRBJ2-3, is KAGVTQTPRYLIKTRGQQVTLSCSPISGHRSVSWYQQTPGQGLQFLFEYFSETQRNKGNFPGRFSGRQFSNSRSEMNVSTLELGDSALYLCASSHGKGDRTDTQYFGPGTRLTVL.

The chain has TRBV4-1 and TRBJ2-7, with TRBD1 matching over 8 bases. The CDR3 sequence is 16 residues long. Germline V gene data show CDR1 as MGHRA and CDR2 as YSYEKL. J lost 2 bases, V lost 4 bases, and 10 bases had no gene match. This CDR3 is CASSPTGARGTYEQYF. As DNA, the CDR3 is TGCGCCAGCAGCCCGACAGGGGCGCGGGGAACCTACGAGCAGTACTTC.

V is TRBV11-3 and J is TRBJ2-1; 10 nucleotides line up with TRBD1. Trimming removed 2 bases from V and 7 bases from J; junction bases left unmatched: 5. Per the germline V gene, CDR1 is SGHNT and CDR2 is YENEEA. The CDR3 sequence is 15 residues long. CDR3 amino acids: CASSLRQGAENEQFF. The CDR3, as DNA: TGTGCCAGCAGCTTAAGACAGGGGGCGGAGAATGAGCAGTTCTTC.

This clone was found a few times. The chain employs TRBV2 and TRBJ2-1; tentative D call: TRBD1 (5 bases). This CDR3 is built from 14 residues. V lost 10 bases and J 8 bases, leaving 21 bases between the germline ends. CDR1 and CDR2 from the germline V gene are SNHLY and FYNNEI. Here the CDR3 reads CATDTLIRVDEQFF. As DNA, the CDR3 is TGTGCCACCGATACTTTAATCAGGGTCGATGAGCAGTTCTTC.

In this sample, this clone turned up many times. This chain joins TRBV14 and TRBJ2-3, with 8 bases fitting TRBD1. With 0 bases clipped from V and 5 bases from J, the junction kept 7 bases outside the gene matches. Looked up from germline, CDR1 is SGHDN and CDR2 is FVKESK. This CDR3 is 16 amino acids long. The CDR3 here is CASSQDRTGSLDTQYF. CDR3 bases: TGTGCCAGCAGCCAAGATCGGACAGGGTCCCTAGATACGCAGTATTTT.

The chain has TRBV21-1 and TRBJ1-5; the table calls TRBD1, which could not be checked here. TRBV21-1 corresponds to a pseudogene. The CDR3 runs to 16 residues. This CDR3 is CASRTPGQKSNQPQHF. Here the CDR3 DNA reads TGTGCCAGCAGAACCCCGGGACAGAAGAGCAATCAGCCCCAGCATTTT.

V gene TRBV9 combines with J gene TRBJ2-1; unclear D gene. The CDR3 sequence is 13 residues long. CDR1 SGDLS and CDR2 YYNGEE come from the germline V gene. V shed 0 bases and J shed 6 bases, with 7 bases lying between them. The chain's CDR3 is CASSVEPSNEQFF. The CDR3 nucleotides read TGTGCCAGCAGCGTAGAACCCTCCAATGAGCAGTTCTTC.

This clone has at least ten counts. The genes are TRBV7-9 and TRBJ1-1, with TRBD1 as a possible D gene (6 bases). With 5 bases removed from V and 7 bases from J, the gap between germline ends came to 14 bases. Germline-derived CDR1 and CDR2 are SEHNR and FQNEAQ (reference sequence). The CDR3 has 13 amino acids. The CDR3 loop reads CASSPKQGFEAFF. DNA of the CDR3: TGTGCCAGCAGCCCAAAACAGGGCTTTGAAGCTTTCTTT.

The genes are TRBV11-2 and TRBJ2-1; 15 bases are a match to TRBD2. Germline V gives CDR1 SGHAT, CDR2 FQNNGV. V trimming: 6 bases; J trimming: 7 bases; junction bases outside the gene matches: 4. This CDR3 is built from 15 residues. The DNA of the CDR3 is TGTGCCAGCAGTCCGGGGACTAGCGGGAGGAATGAGCAGTTCTTC. Protein sequence: CASSPGTSGRNEQFF.

This clone turned up a few times. The CDR3 is CATSVAGLGLEQFF. The CDR3 DNA is TGTGCCACCAGCGTAGCGGGACTAGGATTGGAGCAGTTCTTC. The rearrangement joins TRBV15 to TRBJ2-1; TRBD2 aligns across 8 bases. V was pared by 5 bases and J by 10 bases, with 10 bases of the junction left unmatched. Germline V gene lookup returns CDR1 LNHNV and CDR2 YYDKDF (reference sequence). This CDR3 is 14 amino acids long.